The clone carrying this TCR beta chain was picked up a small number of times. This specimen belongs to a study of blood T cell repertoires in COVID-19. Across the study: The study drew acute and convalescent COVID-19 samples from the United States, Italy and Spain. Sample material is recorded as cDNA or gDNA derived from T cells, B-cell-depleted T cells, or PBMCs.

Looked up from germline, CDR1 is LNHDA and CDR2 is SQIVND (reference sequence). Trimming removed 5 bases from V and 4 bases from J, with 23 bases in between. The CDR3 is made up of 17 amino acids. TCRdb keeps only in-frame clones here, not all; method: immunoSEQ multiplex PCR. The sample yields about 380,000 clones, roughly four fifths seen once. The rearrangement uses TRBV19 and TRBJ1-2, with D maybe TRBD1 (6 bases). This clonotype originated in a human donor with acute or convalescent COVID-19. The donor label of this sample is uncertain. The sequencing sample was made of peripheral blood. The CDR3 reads CASSLYFGGAQIYGYTF. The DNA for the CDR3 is TGTGCCAGTAGTCTCTACTTTGGGGGGGCGCAGATCTATGGCTACACCTTC.